The 8 T cell receptor beta chains below all came from one sample that was sequenced in a study of cytomegalovirus exposure and HLA in healthy donors (dated by TCRdb to the late 2010s). Libraries were made using the immunoSEQ multiplex PCR assay. A mixture of 60 forward primers for TCR Vbeta segments and 13 reverse primers for TCR Jbeta segments was used in the multiplex PCR. TCRdb's version of the immuneACCESS table is confined to in-frame rearrangements and falls short of the full clone set. An unresolved V gene accounts for under half of the shortfall where checked; the remainder is of unknown origin. This sample has approximately 170,000 clones in its table, and over 80% of those were observed once. The top ten clonotypes cover 1.2% of the sample. Sequenced sample: PBMCs. These receptors were taken from a boy aged 2-9 years in good health and CMV-seronegative.

The DNA of the CDR3 is TGTGCCAGCAGTGACCAGGGACTGGTTGTAGCTTTCTTT. Its translation is CASSDQGLVVAFF. The rearrangement uses TRBV6-1 and TRBJ1-1, with D tentatively TRBD1 (5 bases). Germline loops: CDR1 MNHNS, CDR2 SASEGT. V was cut by 3 bases and J by 10 bases, with 15 bases left in between. CDR3 length equals 13 residues.

The chain combines TRBV7-6 with TRBJ2-5, with D maybe TRBD1 (6 bases). The CDR3 consists of 15 residues. Between the trimmed V and J ends, which lost 1 base and 4 bases, there was a span of 13 bases. Germline V gives CDR1 SGHVS, CDR2 FNYEAQ. Here the CDR3 reads CASSLVGQGRETQYF. The CDR3 region has the DNA TGTGCCAGCAGCTTAGTGGGACAAGGGCGAGAGACCCAGTACTTC.

This clone was counted a single time. CDR3 in amino acids: CASSLAGGSDEQFF. CDR3 coding DNA: TGTGCCAGCAGCTTAGCGGGAGGGTCGGATGAGCAGTTCTTC. The chain joins TRBV7-3 to TRBJ2-1; 9 nucleotides align to TRBD2. The CDR3 covers 14 residues. Germline trimming cut 2 bases from V and 8 bases from J; bases unmatched to any gene: 4. Germline V gene lookup returns CDR1 SGHTA and CDR2 FQGTGA.

The chain recombines TRBV6-5 with TRBJ1-2, with TRBD1 identical over 11 bases. After removal of 2 bases from V and 4 bases from J, the junction contained 3 bases not matched to a gene. The CDR3 is 15 amino acids. Germline lookup yields CDR1 MNHEY and CDR2 SVGAGI. The DNA of the CDR3 is TGTGCCAGCAGTTACGGACAGGGGGCCGGCTATGGCTACACCTTC. Translation gives CASSYGQGAGYGYTF.

The chain recombines TRBV30 with TRBJ1-3; maybe TRBD1 (5 bases). Per the germline V gene, CDR1 is GTSNPN and CDR2 is SVGIG (reference sequence). CDR3 length: 16 amino acids. The germline V and J ends were trimmed by 5 bases and 1 base, with 18 bases remaining between them. The DNA of the CDR3 is TGTGCCTGGGCTCCGGGGAGGGGCGCGTCTGGAAACACCATATATTTT. It translates to CAWAPGRGASGNTIYF.

The chain uses TRBV7-2 and TRBJ1-2; D gene unclear. Trimming took off 1 base at V and 2 bases at J, with 5 bases between the two ends. There are 13 residues in the CDR3. Germline loops: CDR1 SGHTA, CDR2 FQGNSA. The CDR3 loop is CASSLDQNYGYTF. CDR3 nucleotides: TGTGCCAGCAGCTTAGACCAGAACTATGGCTACACCTTC.

The chain couples TRBV19 to TRBJ1-1; 9 nucleotides match TRBD1. Germline V CDR1 and CDR2: LNHDA, SQIVND (reference sequence). Trimming at V came to 5 bases and at J to 9 bases, leaving 10 bases not matched to a gene. The CDR3 extends over 14 amino acids. DNA for the CDR3: TGTGCCAGTAGTCTCCGGGACAGGGAAGGCCAAGCTTTCTTT. Its protein is CASSLRDREGQAFF.

The V call is TRBV30, the J call TRBJ2-5; 12 positions agree with TRBD2. The CDR3 extends over 17 amino acids. Trimming at V came to 0 bases and at J to 2 bases, leaving 7 bases not matched to a gene. Germline V gives CDR1 GTSNPN, CDR2 SVGIG (reference sequence). The CDR3 loop is CAWSVTRTSGKQETQYF. In nucleotides, the CDR3 is TGTGCCTGGAGTGTAACCCGGACTAGCGGGAAGCAAGAGACCCAGTACTTC.